These T cell receptor beta chains were read from a single sample in a study of T cells in Graves' hyperthyroidism and ophthalmopathy. TCRdb re-called the multiplex PCR reads with MiXCR, one entry per CDR3 protein. Here the sample spans roughly 660,000 distinct CDR3 sequences, 15% to 20% being singletons. Sequenced material: blood. These receptors all come from a man aged 50-59 years with Graves' hyperthyroidism. CDR3s include the opening cysteine and the closing phenylalanine or tryptophan. Fields, in order: clone size, J gene, D gene, V gene, CDR3 length, CDR3 DNA, CDR3 protein. D genes are given only for firm matches. Part of the rows lack a size; the others show once, few, many or a class for expanded clones.

. | TRBJ2-1 | . | TRBV5-6 | 15 | TGTGCCAGCAGCTCTTCGTTTGCGGCTTACAATGAGCAGTTCTTC | CASSSSFAAYNEQFF
many | TRBJ2-1 | . | TRBV27 | 14 | TGTGCCAGCAGATCTCCCCCAGTAGGCAATGAGCAGTTCTTC | CASRSPPVGNEQFF
many | TRBJ2-7 | . | TRBV7-2 | 16 | TGTGCCAGCAGAAAAGGGGGAGGTCGAGGCTCCTACGAGCAGTACTTC | CASRKGGGRGSYEQYF
. | TRBJ1-2 | . | TRBV12-3/TRBV12-4 | 15 | TGTGCCAGCACTCCCAACAGGGCCCATAACTATGGCTACACCTTC | CASTPNRAHNYGYTF
. | TRBJ1-1 | . | TRBV10-2 | 13 | TGCGCCAGCAGTGATACAGGGAACACTGAAGCTTTCTTT | CASSDTGNTEAFF
many | TRBJ2-3 | TRBD2 | TRBV28 | 15 | TGTGCCAGCACCCCTAGCAGCGGGAGGACAGATACGCAGTATTTT | CASTPSSGRTDTQYF
many | TRBJ2-7 | . | TRBV10-1 | 17 | TGCGCCAGCAGTGAGTCCCAGATCCCGACAGGTTTAAACGAGCAGTACTTC | CASSESQIPTGLNEQYF
. | TRBJ2-7 | TRBD2 | TRBV28 | 15 | TGTGCCAGCAGTTTATTGGTAGCGGGGTCCTACGAGCAGTACTTC | CASSLLVAGSYEQYF
many | TRBJ2-1 | TRBD2 | TRBV18 | 13 | TGTGCCAGCTCACTGGCGGGAGAGGCTGAGACGTTCTTC | CASSLAGEAETFF
many | TRBJ2-1 | TRBD2 | TRBV10-1 | 18 | TGCGCCAGCAGTGAGCGAAGATTTGGACTAGCGGGAGGTCATGAGCAGTTCTTC | CASSERRFGLAGGHEQFF
. | TRBJ2-7 | TRBD2 | TRBV28 | 15 | TGTGCCAGCAGTACCGGACTAGCGCGAACCTACGAGCAGTACTTC | CASSTGLARTYEQYF
few | TRBJ2-1 | TRBD1 | TRBV18 | 16 | TGTGCCAGCTCCGGAACCGGGACAGGGATATACAATGAGCAGTTCTTC | CASSGTGTGIYNEQFF
many | TRBJ2-1 | TRBD2 | TRBV6-2/TRBV6-3 | 16 | TGTGCCAGCAGTAAAACTAGCGGTTTTCCCTACAATGAGCAGTTCTTC | CASSKTSGFPYNEQFF
few | TRBJ2-3 | TRBD2 | TRBV15 | 15 | TGTGCCACCAGCAGGCGACTAGCGGGCACAGATACGCAGTATTTT | CATSRRLAGTDTQYF
. | TRBJ2-1 | TRBD2 | TRBV19 | 15 | TGTGCCAGTAGTATAGACCCAGCGGGAATCAATGAGCAGTTCTTC | CASSIDPAGINEQFF
. | TRBJ1-3 | . | TRBV19 | 12 | TGTGCCAGCAGCCAGCGTCGGGACACCATATATTTT | CASSQRRDTIYF
many | TRBJ2-5 | TRBD2 | TRBV24-1 | 15 | TGTGCCACCAGTCCCCCCGGGACTAGTGTCGAGACCCAGTACTTC | CATSPPGTSVETQYF
once | TRBJ1-1 | . | TRBV11-3 | 14 | TGTGCCAGCAGCCAAGGGATCTCTAACACTGAAGCTTTCTTT | CASSQGISNTEAFF
. | TRBJ1-6 | TRBD1 | TRBV5-1 | 15 | TGCGCCAGCAGCAGTTCGACAGGGGAGAATTCACCCCTCCACTTT | CASSSSTGENSPLHF
. | TRBJ1-4 | . | TRBV4-1 | 11 | TGCGCCAGCAGCCACACAGGTCTTCAGTTTTTT | CASSHTGLQFF
many | TRBJ2-5 | . | TRBV6-1 | 15 | TGTGCCAGCAGTGAATTCGGAGGGTTTAAAGAGACCCAGTACTTC | CASSEFGGFKETQYF
. | TRBJ2-6 | TRBD1 | TRBV5-1 | 18 | TGCGCCAGCAGCTGGACCGGGACAGGGGGAACTGGGGCCAACGTCCTGACTTTC | CASSWTGTGGTGANVLTF
many | TRBJ2-5 | . | TRBV6-2/TRBV6-3 | 16 | TGTGCCAGCAGTTACTCGATAGGCCCCGAGGGAGAGACCCAGTACTTC | CASSYSIGPEGETQYF
. | TRBJ1-2 | . | TRBV28 | 15 | TGTGCCAGCAGGGGGGTTGGGCAGGGCAGCTATGGCTACACCTTC | CASRGVGQGSYGYTF
many | TRBJ2-3 | TRBD2 | TRBV12-3/TRBV12-4 | 23 | TGTGCCAGCAGCTTCACTCTAGCGGGAGGGTACAGATACAACCAGGAGGGTACAGATACGCAGTATTTT | CASSFTLAGGYRYNQEGTDTQYF
few | TRBJ2-3 | TRBD1 | TRBV28 | 14 | TGTGCCAGCAGTTCCTGGGACAGAACAGATACGCAGTATTTT | CASSSWDRTDTQYF
. | TRBJ2-5 | . | TRBV14 | 13 | TGTGCCAGCAGCCAAAATACTCAAGAGACCCAGTACTTC | CASSQNTQETQYF
many | TRBJ2-7 | TRBD2 | TRBV7-9 | 15 | TGTGCCAGCAACAACCCGGGACTAGCGGGGGAAGAGCAGTACTTC | CASNNPGLAGEEQYF
. | TRBJ2-3 | . | TRBV7-2 | 15 | TGTGCCAGCAGCTTGACCGGGGCCCATGGAGATACGCAGTATTTT | CASSLTGAHGDTQYF
. | TRBJ2-1 | . | TRBV20-1 | 12 | TGCAGTGCTAGTGAAGAGGGCTGGGAGCAGTTCTTC | CSASEEGWEQFF
. | TRBJ2-5 | TRBD1 | TRBV2 | 15 | TGTGCCAGCAGTGAAGACAGGGGTTGGCAAGAGACCCAGTACTTC | CASSEDRGWQETQYF
few | TRBJ2-7 | TRBD2 | TRBV7-8 | 16 | TGTGCCAGCAGCTTAGTTGGTAGCGGGGCCCCCTACGAGCAGTACTTC | CASSLVGSGAPYEQYF
. | TRBJ2-2 | . | TRBV28 | 14 | TGTGCCACCCGACTAGAGGGGGGAACCGGGGAGCTGTTTTTT | CATRLEGGTGELFF
few | TRBJ1-1 | TRBD1 | TRBV11-3 | 14 | TGTGCCAGCAGCCGGGACAGAGAGAACACTGGAGCTTTCTTT | CASSRDRENTGAFF
few | TRBJ2-2 | . | TRBV7-9 | 13 | TGTGCCAGCAGCCCAAGGTCTCTCGGGGAGCTGTTTTTT | CASSPRSLGELFF
many | TRBJ2-7 | TRBD2 | TRBV12-3/TRBV12-4 | 18 | TGTGCCAGCAGTTTTAGGGGGCGCTTTACTAGCGGGAGTCACGAGCAGTACTTC | CASSFRGRFTSGSHEQYF
few | TRBJ1-2 | TRBD1 | TRBV20-1 | 14 | TGCAGTGCGCGAACGGACAGGGGGAACTATGGCTACACCTTC | CSARTDRGNYGYTF
. | TRBJ2-5 | TRBD2 | TRBV29-1 | 16 | TGCAGCGTAACTAGCGGGAGGGGCGGGGTACAAGAGACCCAGTACTTC | CSVTSGRGGVQETQYF
few | TRBJ2-1 | TRBD2 | TRBV19 | 14 | TGTGCCACCAGGGAGACTAGCGGGAGTAATGAGCAGTTCTTC | CATRETSGSNEQFF
many | TRBJ1-1 | . | TRBV28 | 14 | TGTGCCACCCTTGGGCCACTCTTACCACCTGAAGCTTTCTTT | CATLGPLLPPEAFF
few | TRBJ1-2 | . | TRBV3-2 | 13 | TGTGCCAGCAGCCAAGATCCCAGGATGGGCTACACCTTC | CASSQDPRMGYTF
few | TRBJ2-7 | . | TRBV5-1 | 13 | TGCGCCAGCAGCTCCGGAAGAGGCGACGAGCAGTACTTC | CASSSGRGDEQYF
. | TRBJ1-5 | . | TRBV7-2 | 15 | TGTGCCAGCAGCTCCCCAACGATCGGCAATCAGCCCCAGCATTTT | CASSSPTIGNQPQHF